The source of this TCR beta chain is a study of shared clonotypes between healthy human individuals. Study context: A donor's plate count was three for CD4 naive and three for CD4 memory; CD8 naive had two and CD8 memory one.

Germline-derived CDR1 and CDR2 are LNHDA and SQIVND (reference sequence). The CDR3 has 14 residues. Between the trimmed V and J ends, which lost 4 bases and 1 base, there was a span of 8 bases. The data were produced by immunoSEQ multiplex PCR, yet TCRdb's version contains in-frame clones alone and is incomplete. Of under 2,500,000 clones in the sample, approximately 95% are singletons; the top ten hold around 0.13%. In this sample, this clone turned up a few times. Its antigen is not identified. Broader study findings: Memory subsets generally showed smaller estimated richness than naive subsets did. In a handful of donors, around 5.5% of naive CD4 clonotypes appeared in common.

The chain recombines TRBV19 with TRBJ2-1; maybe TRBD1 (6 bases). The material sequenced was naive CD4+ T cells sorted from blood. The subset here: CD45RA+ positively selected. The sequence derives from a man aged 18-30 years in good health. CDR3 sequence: CASSSRGSYNEQFF. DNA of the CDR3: TGTGCCAGTAGTAGCAGGGGTTCCTACAATGAGCAGTTCTTC.